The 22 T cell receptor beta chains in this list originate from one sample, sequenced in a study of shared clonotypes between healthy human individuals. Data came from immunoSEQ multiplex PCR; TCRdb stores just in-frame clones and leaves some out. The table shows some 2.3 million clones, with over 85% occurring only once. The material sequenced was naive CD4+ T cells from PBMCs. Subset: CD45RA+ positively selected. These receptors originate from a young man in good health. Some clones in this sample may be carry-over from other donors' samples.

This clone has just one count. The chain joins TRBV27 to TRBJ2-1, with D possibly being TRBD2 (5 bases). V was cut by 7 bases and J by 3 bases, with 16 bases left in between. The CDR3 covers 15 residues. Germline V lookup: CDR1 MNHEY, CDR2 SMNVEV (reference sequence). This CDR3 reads CASTGIARFYNEQFF. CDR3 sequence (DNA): TGTGCCAGCACTGGAATAGCGAGATTCTACAATGAGCAGTTCTTC.

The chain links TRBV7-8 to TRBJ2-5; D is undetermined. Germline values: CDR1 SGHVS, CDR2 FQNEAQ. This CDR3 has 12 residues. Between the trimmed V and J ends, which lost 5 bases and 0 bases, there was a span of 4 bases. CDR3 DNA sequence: TGTGCCAGCAGCCTCGACCAAGAGACCCAGTACTTC. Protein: CASSLDQETQYF.

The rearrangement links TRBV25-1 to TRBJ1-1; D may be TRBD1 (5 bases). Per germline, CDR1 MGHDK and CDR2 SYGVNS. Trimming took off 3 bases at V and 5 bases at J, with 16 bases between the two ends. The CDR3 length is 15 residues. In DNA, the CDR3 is TGTGCCAGCAGTGACCCCTCGAGGGGTGTGACTGAAGCTTTCTTT. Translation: CASSDPSRGVTEAFF.

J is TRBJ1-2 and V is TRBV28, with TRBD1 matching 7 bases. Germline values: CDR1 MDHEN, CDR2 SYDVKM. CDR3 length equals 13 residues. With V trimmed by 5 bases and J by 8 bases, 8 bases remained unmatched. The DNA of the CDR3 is TGTGCCAGCAGTCGGACAGGACCTCAGGGCTACACCTTC. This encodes CASSRTGPQGYTF.

In DNA form, the CDR3 reads TGTGCCAGCAGTTTCAGGGGTACTAATGAAAAACTGTTTTTT. Translation: CASSFRGTNEKLFF. The chain is built from TRBV6-5 and TRBJ1-4; D perhaps matches TRBD1 (6 bases). The V end lost 4 bases, the J end lost 2 bases, and 8 bases lay between the germline ends. Germline V gene lookup returns CDR1 MNHEY and CDR2 SVGAGI. The CDR3 spans 14 residues.

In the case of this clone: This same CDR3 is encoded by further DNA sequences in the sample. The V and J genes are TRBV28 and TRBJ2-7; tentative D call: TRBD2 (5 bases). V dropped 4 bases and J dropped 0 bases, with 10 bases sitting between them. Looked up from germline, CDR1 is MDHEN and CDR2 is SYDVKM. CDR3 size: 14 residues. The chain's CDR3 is CASSSPGDSYEQYF. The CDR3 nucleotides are TGTGCCAGCAGTTCCCCCGGGGACTCCTACGAGCAGTACTTC.

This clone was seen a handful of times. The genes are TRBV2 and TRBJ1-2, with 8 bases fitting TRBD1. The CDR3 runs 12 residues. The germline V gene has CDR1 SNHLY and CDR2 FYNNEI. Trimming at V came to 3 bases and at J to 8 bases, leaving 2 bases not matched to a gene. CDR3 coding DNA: TGTGCCAGCAGTGACAGGGGGCCCGGCTACACCTTC. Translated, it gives CASSDRGPGYTF.

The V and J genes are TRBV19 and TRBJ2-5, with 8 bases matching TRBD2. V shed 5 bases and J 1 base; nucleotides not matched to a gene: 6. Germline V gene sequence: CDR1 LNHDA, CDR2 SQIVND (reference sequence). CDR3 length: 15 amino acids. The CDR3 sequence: CASSRTSGGQETQYF. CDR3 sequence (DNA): TGTGCCAGTAGTCGTACTAGCGGCGGCCAAGAGACCCAGTACTTC.

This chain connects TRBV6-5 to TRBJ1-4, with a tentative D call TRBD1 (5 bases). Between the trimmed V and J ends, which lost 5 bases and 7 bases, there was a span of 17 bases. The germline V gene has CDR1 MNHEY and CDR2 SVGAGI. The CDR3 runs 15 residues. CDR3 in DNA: TGTGCCAGCAGTACACCCCGGGGCGGGTCTGAAAAACTGTTTTTT. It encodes CASSTPRGGSEKLFF.

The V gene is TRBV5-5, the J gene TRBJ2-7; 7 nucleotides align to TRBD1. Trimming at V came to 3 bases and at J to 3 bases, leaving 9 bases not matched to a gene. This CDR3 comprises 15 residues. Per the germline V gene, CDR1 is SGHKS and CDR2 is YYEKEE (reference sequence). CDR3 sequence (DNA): TGTGCCAGCAGCTCCGTAAGGACAGGCGGCTACGAGCAGTACTTC. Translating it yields CASSSVRTGGYEQYF.

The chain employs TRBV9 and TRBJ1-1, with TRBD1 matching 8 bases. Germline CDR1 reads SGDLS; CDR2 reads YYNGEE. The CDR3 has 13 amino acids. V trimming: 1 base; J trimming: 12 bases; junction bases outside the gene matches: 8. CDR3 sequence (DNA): TGTGCCAGCAGCGTAATCGGCAGGGGGCCGACTTTCTTT. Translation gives CASSVIGRGPTFF.

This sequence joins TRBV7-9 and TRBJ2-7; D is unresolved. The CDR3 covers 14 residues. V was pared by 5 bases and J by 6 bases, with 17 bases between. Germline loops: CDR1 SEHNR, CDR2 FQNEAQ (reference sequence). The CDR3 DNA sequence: TGTGCCAGCAGCCCCCCGGGCCTAAAAAGCGAGCAGTACTTC. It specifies CASSPPGLKSEQYF.

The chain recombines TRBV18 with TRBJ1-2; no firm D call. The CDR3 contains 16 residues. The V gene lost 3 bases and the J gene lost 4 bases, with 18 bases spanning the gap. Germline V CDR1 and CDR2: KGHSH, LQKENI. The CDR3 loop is CASSPNRVSEGYGYTF. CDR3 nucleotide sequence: TGTGCCAGCTCACCCAACCGGGTCTCGGAGGGCTATGGCTACACCTTC.

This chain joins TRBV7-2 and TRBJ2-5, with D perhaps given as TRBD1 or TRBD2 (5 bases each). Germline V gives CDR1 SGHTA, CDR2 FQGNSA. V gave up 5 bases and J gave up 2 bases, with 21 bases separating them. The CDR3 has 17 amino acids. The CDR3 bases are TGTGCCAGCAGCGCTGGGGGTGTGAGTGGTCCTCAAGAGACCCAGTACTTC. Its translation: CASSAGGVSGPQETQYF.

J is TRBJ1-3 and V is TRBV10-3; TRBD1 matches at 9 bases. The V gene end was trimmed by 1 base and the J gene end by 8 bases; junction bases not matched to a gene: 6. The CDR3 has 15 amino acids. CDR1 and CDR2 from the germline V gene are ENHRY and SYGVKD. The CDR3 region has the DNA TGTGCCATCAGTGAGTTTTCACAGGGGGCTGACACCATATATTTT. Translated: CAISEFSQGADTIYF.

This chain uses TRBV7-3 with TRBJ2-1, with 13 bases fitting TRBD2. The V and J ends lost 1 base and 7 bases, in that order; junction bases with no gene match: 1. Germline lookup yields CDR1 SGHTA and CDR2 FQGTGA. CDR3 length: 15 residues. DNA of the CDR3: TGTGCCAGCAGCTTAAGGACTAGCGGGGGAAATGAGCAGTTCTTC. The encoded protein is CASSLRTSGGNEQFF.

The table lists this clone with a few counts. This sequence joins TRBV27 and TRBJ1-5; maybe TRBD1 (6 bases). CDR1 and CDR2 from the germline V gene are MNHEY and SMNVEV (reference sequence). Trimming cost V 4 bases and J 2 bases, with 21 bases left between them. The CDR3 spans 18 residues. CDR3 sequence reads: CASSSLSQGQKGNQPQHF. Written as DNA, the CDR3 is TGTGCCAGCAGTTCCCTTAGCCAAGGACAGAAGGGCAATCAGCCCCAGCATTTT.

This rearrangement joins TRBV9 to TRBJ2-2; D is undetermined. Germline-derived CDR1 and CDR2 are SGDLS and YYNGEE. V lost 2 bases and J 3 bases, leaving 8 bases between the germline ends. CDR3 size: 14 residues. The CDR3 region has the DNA TGTGCCAGCAGCGTTACCCGGTACACCGGGGAGCTGTTTTTT. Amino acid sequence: CASSVTRYTGELFF.

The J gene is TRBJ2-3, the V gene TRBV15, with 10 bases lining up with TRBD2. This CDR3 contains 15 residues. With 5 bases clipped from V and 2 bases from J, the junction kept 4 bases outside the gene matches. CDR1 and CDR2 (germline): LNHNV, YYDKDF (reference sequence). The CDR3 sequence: CATSQAGGVTDTQYF. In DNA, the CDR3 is TGTGCCACCAGCCAAGCGGGGGGGGTCACAGATACGCAGTATTTT.

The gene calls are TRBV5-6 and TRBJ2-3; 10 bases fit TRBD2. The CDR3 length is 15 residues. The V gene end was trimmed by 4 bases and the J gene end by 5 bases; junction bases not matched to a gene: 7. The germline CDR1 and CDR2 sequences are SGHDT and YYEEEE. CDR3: CASSGSGRYLDTQYF. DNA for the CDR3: TGTGCCAGCAGCGGTAGCGGGAGGTATTTAGATACGCAGTATTTT. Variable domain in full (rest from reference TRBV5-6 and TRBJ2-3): DAGVTQSPTHLIKTRGQQVTLRCSPKSGHDTVSWYQQALGQGPQFIFQYYEEEERQRGNFPDRFSGHQFPNYSSELNVNALLLGDSALYLCASSGSGRYLDTQYFGPGTRLTVL.

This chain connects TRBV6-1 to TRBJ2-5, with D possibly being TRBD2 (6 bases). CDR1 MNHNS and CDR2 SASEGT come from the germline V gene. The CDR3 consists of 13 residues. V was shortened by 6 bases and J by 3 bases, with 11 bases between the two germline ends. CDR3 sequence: CASRGTGKETQYF. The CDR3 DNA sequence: TGTGCCAGCAGGGGGACTGGGAAAGAGACCCAGTACTTC.

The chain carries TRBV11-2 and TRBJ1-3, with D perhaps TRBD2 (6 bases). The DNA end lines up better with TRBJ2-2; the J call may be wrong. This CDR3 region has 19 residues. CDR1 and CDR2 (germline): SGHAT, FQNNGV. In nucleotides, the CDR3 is TGTGCCAGCAGGAAGCCGGGACTGAACCCAAAAGGAGGTACCGGGGAGCTGTTTTTT. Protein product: CASRKPGLNPKGGTGELFF.